This is a list of T cell receptor beta chains from one sample in a study of cytomegalovirus exposure and HLA in healthy donors. The table came from immunoSEQ multiplex PCR; TCRdb's copy has only in-frame clones and leaves some out. The sample consists of about 140,000 clones, roughly 83% of them appearing once. The sequencing input was PBMCs. The receptors come from a female donor in good health and CMV-seronegative. The CDR3 runs from the conserved cysteine through the conserved F or W. The D gene is left open where the match is weak. Size values are once, few and many counts, or a class for expanded clones, and some rows have none.

d_call	v_call	j_call	clone_size	cdr3_nt	cdr3_aa
TRBD2	TRBV11-2	TRBJ2-7	-	TGTGCCAGCAGTCGAATCACTCGCGGGGGGTACGAGCAGTACTTC	CASSRITRGGYEQYF
TRBD1	TRBV10-3	TRBJ2-7	-	TGTGCCATCAGTGAGGGGACAGGGCTCTACGAGCAGTACTTC	CAISEGTGLYEQYF
-	TRBV7-9	TRBJ2-3	-	TGTGCCAGCAGCTCCCGGTCTGGCTTCTATGACGGGAGCACAGATACGCAGTATTTT	CASSSRSGFYDGSTDTQYF
-	TRBV4-1	TRBJ1-3	-	TGCGCCAGCAGCCAAGGGAGGGTCTCTGGAAACACCATATATTTT	CASSQGRVSGNTIYF
-	TRBV6-5	TRBJ1-1	-	TGTGCCAGCAATCCGGACAGAGCTATGAACACTGAAGCTTTCTTT	CASNPDRAMNTEAFF
-	TRBV28	TRBJ1-2	-	TGTGCCAGCAGTTTAGGGGGACATAACTATGGCTACACCTTC	CASSLGGHNYGYTF
-	TRBV7-2	TRBJ2-7	-	TGTGCCAGCAGCTTAGCCGGCGGGACTTCTGCCTACGAGCAGTACTTC	CASSLAGGTSAYEQYF
-	TRBV4-3	TRBJ2-7	-	TGCGCCAGCAGCCTAGGACAGGCCCCGGGGGACGAGCAGTACTTC	CASSLGQAPGDEQYF
TRBD1	TRBV11-3	TRBJ2-1	-	TGTGCCAGCGGGACAGGGGCGAACAATGAGCAGTTCTTC	CASGTGANNEQFF
-	TRBV25-1	TRBJ2-5	-	TGTGCCAGCAGTGAACCGGGAGTTCGGGGGACCCAGTACTTC	CASSEPGVRGTQYF
-	TRBV12-5	TRBJ1-6	-	TGTGCTAGTGGTTTGGTAACTCTCAATTCACCCCTCCACTTT	CASGLVTLNSPLHF
-	TRBV27	TRBJ2-5	once	TGTGCCAGCAGTTTAGGCACCGTCCCCCAAGAGACCCAGTACTTC	CASSLGTVPQETQYF
-	TRBV6-5	TRBJ2-5	-	TGTGCCAGCATCCAACTCGGGACCCAGTACTTC	CASIQLGTQYF
-	TRBV2	TRBJ2-7	-	TGTGCCAGCAGTTGGGACTTCACAAGCTCCTACGAGCAGTACTTC	CASSWDFTSSYEQYF
-	TRBV9	TRBJ2-6	-	TGTGCCAGCAGCGTCAGGGACTCTGGGGCCAACGTCCTGACTTTC	CASSVRDSGANVLTF
-	TRBV30	TRBJ2-7	-	TGTGCCTGGAAGGGGGACCTTCGCAAAAACGAGCAGTACTTC	CAWKGDLRKNEQYF
TRBD1	TRBV9	TRBJ1-2	-	TGTGCCAGCAGCGTAGGAGGGACAGCCCACTATGGCTACACCTTC	CASSVGGTAHYGYTF
-	TRBV19	TRBJ1-1	-	TGTGCCAGTAGTATGAGAGGAGGGTCCCCCTACACTGAAGCTTTCTTT	CASSMRGGSPYTEAFF
-	TRBV7-9	TRBJ1-3	-	TGTGCCAGCAGCTTAGGGCGCGGGGTTTCGGGAAACACCATATATTTT	CASSLGRGVSGNTIYF
TRBD1	TRBV7-8	TRBJ1-5	-	TGTGCCAGCAGCTTAGCCCGACAGGGGCTGGTTAAGCCCCAGCATTTT	CASSLARQGLVKPQHF
-	TRBV6-5	TRBJ2-7	-	TGTGCCAGCAGTTACTTTAGGGGTTCAGCGCTACGGGAGCAGTACTTC	CASSYFRGSALREQYF
-	TRBV30	TRBJ2-5	few	TGTGCCTCGACGGAGGTTCAAGAGACCCAGTACTTC	CASTEVQETQYF
-	TRBV29-1	TRBJ2-4	-	TGCAGCGTTGCTAGGGATCAGGGCAAAAACATTCAGTACTTC	CSVARDQGKNIQYF
-	TRBV4-3	TRBJ2-7	-	TGCGCCAGCAGCTACGGGGCAGGGACTGACTACGAGCAGTACTTC	CASSYGAGTDYEQYF
-	TRBV2	TRBJ2-7	-	TGTGCCAGCAGCACGAGCGGGCGGTACGAGCAGTACTTC	CASSTSGRYEQYF
-	TRBV29-1	TRBJ1-5	-	TGCAGCGTTGGTTCCGGGGTCGGTCAGCCCCAGCATTTT	CSVGSGVGQPQHF
TRBD2	TRBV5-4	TRBJ2-5	-	TGTGCCAGCAGCTACTCCGGGACTAGCGGGGGACAAGAGACCCAGTACTTC	CASSYSGTSGGQETQYF
-	TRBV7-3	TRBJ1-1	-	TGTGCCAGCAGCTGGGACATGAACACTGAAGCTTTCTTT	CASSWDMNTEAFF
TRBD1	TRBV4-3	TRBJ2-1	-	TGCGCCAGCAGCCAAGATTCCGGGACAGGGGAGGGTGAGCAGTTCTTC	CASSQDSGTGEGEQFF
-	TRBV2	TRBJ2-3	-	TGTGCCAGCAGTGAGGAGTCAGATACGCAGTATTTT	CASSEESDTQYF
-	TRBV30	TRBJ2-7	-	TGTGCCTGGAGTCTATCGCGACTCCTTGCCGGCGAGCAGTACTTC	CAWSLSRLLAGEQYF
-	TRBV7-3	TRBJ2-7	-	TGTGCCAGCAGCTTAATACCCGGGGACTCACCCTACGAGCAGTACTTC	CASSLIPGDSPYEQYF
TRBD1	TRBV2	TRBJ2-3	once	TGTGCCAGCAGAGACTACAGGGGAACGAGCACAGATACGCAGTATTTT	CASRDYRGTSTDTQYF
-	TRBV29-1	TRBJ1-1	few	TGCAGCGCCGAACTACATGAAGCTTTCTTT	CSAELHEAFF
TRBD2	TRBV4-1	TRBJ2-2	-	TGCGCCAGCAGCCCCCGGCTAGCGGGAGTGTCCACCGGGGAGCTGTTTTTT	CASSPRLAGVSTGELFF
TRBD1	TRBV27	TRBJ2-7	-	TGTGCCAGCAGTTTAAATCCGTGGACAGGGTCCTACGAGCAGTACTTC	CASSLNPWTGSYEQYF
TRBD2	TRBV19	TRBJ2-7	once	TGTGCCAGTAGTCTCACCCCCACTCTAGCGGGTCAGCAGTACTTC	CASSLTPTLAGQQYF
TRBD1	TRBV4-1	TRBJ2-7	-	TGCGCCAGCAGCCAGGACAGGGGGCTCTACGAGCAGTACTTC	CASSQDRGLYEQYF
-	TRBV5-1	TRBJ2-7	-	TGCGCCAGCAGCGGACAGAATACCTACGAGCAGTACTTC	CASSGQNTYEQYF
-	TRBV4-3	TRBJ2-2	few	TGCGCCAGCAGCCAAGCTTTGGGCGGGGACGGGACCGGGGAGCTGTTTTTT	CASSQALGGDGTGELFF
-	TRBV4-3	TRBJ2-7	-	TGCGCCAGCAGCCAAGATTGGGGCAGCTCCTACGAGCAGTACTTC	CASSQDWGSSYEQYF
-	TRBV30	TRBJ1-6	-	TGTGCCTGGAGTACGATTTCGGGTCACCTGGCAAGCTCCTATAATTCACCCCTCCACTTT	CAWSTISGHLASSYNSPLHF
TRBD1	TRBV30	TRBJ1-1	-	TGTGCCTGGATAACGGGCGACAGGGGAAAATCTGAAGCTTTCTTT	CAWITGDRGKSEAFF
TRBD1	TRBV29-1	TRBJ2-1	-	TGCAGCGGGGGACAGGGCGACAATGAGCAGTTCTTC	CSGGQGDNEQFF
TRBD1	TRBV5-1	TRBJ1-1	-	TGCGCCAGCAACGACAGGGGTGAGAACACTGAAGCTTTCTTT	CASNDRGENTEAFF
TRBD1	TRBV10-3	TRBJ1-2	-	TGTGCCATCAGTGAGTCAAAGGGGGCTGCTTTCGATGGCTACACCTTC	CAISESKGAAFDGYTF
-	TRBV28	TRBJ1-5	once	TGTGCCAGCAGTTTCCCGGGGAATCAGCCCCAGCATTTT	CASSFPGNQPQHF
TRBD1	TRBV28	TRBJ2-7	-	TGTGCCAGCAGTTTATCAGGGACAGGGGCGTGGGAGCAGTACTTC	CASSLSGTGAWEQYF
TRBD2	TRBV4-3	TRBJ2-7	-	TGCGCCAGCAGCCAAGAGTTCGCGGGAGGCGGATACGAGCAGTACTTC	CASSQEFAGGGYEQYF
TRBD2	TRBV11-3	TRBJ2-7	-	TGTGCCAGCAGTTCAGCGCGGCGGGAGGGCCTGCGGCAGTACTTC	CASSSARREGLRQYF
-	TRBV5-8	TRBJ1-4	-	TGTGCCAGCAGCTTTGGGGGAGGTGATGAAAAACTGTTTTTT	CASSFGGGDEKLFF
-	TRBV21-1	TRBJ2-7	once	TGTGCCAGCAGAAAGGGGGGGGTCTACGAGCAGTACTTC	CASRKGGVYEQYF
-	TRBV4-1	TRBJ1-3	-	TGCGCCAGCAGCCAAGAAACAGCCCAGGTTCCTGGAAACACCATATATTTT	CASSQETAQVPGNTIYF
TRBD2	TRBV4-3	TRBJ2-7	-	TGCGCCAGCAGCCAAGACTCACTCTCACTAGCGGGGAACTCCTACGAGCAGTACTTC	CASSQDSLSLAGNSYEQYF
TRBD2	TRBV15	TRBJ2-4	-	TGTGCCACCAGCAGAGATCTAGCGGGGGGGTCCAAAAACATTCAGTACTTC	CATSRDLAGGSKNIQYF
TRBD1	TRBV29-1	TRBJ1-4	once	TGCAGCGTTGGGAGCGGACAGGGGGGAGGAGAAAAACTGTTTTTT	CSVGSGQGGGEKLFF
TRBD2	TRBV9	TRBJ2-7	-	TGTGCCAGCAGCGTACGACTAGCGGGAGTGGGAGAGCAGTACTTC	CASSVRLAGVGEQYF
TRBD1	TRBV7-3	TRBJ1-4	-	TGTGCCAGCAGCTTAACAGGGACAGGAAATGAAAAACTGTTTTTT	CASSLTGTGNEKLFF
TRBD1	TRBV7-2	TRBJ1-1	-	TGTGCCAGCAGCTTAGTGACAGGGGGGACTGAAGCTTTCTTT	CASSLVTGGTEAFF